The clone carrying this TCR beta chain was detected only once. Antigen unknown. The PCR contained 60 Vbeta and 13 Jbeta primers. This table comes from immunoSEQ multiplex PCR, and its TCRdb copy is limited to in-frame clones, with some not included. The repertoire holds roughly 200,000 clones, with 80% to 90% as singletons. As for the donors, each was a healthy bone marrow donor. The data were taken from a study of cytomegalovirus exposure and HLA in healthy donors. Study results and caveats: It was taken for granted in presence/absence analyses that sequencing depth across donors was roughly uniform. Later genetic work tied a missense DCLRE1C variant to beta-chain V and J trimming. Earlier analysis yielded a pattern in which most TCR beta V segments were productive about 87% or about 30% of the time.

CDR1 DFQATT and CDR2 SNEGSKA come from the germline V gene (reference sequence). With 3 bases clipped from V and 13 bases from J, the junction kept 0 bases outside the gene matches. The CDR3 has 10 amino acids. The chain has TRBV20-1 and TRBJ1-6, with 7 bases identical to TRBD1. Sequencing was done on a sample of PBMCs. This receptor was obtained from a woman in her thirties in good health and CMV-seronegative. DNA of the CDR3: TGCAGTGCTAGGACAGGGCCCCTCCACTTT. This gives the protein CSARTGPLHF.